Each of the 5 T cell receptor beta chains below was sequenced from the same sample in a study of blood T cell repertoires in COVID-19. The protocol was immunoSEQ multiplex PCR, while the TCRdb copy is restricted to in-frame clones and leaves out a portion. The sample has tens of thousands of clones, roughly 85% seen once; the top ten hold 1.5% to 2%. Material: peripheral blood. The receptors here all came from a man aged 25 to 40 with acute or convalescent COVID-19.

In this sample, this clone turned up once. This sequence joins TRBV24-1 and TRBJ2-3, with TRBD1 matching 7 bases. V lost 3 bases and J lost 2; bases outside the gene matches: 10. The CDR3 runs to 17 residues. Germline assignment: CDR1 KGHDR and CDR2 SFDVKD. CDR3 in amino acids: CATSDARPTGNTDTQYF. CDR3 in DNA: TGTGCCACCAGTGATGCTCGCCCGACAGGGAACACAGATACGCAGTATTTT.

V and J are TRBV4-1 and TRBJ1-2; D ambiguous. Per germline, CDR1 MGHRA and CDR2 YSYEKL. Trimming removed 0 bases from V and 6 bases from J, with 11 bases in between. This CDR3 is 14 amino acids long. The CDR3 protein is CASSQDGGTDGYTF. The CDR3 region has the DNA TGCGCCAGCAGCCAAGATGGCGGAACCGATGGCTACACCTTC.

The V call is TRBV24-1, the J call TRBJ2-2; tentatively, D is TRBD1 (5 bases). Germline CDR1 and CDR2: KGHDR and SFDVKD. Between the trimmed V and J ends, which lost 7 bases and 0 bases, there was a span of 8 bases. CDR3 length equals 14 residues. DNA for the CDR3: TGTGCCACCAGCAGGACATCGAACACCGGGGAGCTGTTTTTT. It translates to CATSRTSNTGELFF.

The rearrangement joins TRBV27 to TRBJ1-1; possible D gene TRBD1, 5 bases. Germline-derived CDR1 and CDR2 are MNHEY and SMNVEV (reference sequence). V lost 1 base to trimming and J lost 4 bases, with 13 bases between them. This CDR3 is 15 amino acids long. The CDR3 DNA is TGTGCCAGCAGTTTATACCCCAGGGCGCTCACTGAAGCTTTCTTT. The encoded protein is CASSLYPRALTEAFF.

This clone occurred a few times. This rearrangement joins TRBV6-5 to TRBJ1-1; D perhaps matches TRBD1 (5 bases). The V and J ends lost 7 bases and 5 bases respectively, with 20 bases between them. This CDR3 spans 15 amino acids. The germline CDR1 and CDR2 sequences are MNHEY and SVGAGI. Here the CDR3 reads CASTPGGSRNTEAFF. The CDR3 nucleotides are TGTGCCAGCACCCCTGGGGGGAGCCGGAATACTGAAGCTTTCTTT.